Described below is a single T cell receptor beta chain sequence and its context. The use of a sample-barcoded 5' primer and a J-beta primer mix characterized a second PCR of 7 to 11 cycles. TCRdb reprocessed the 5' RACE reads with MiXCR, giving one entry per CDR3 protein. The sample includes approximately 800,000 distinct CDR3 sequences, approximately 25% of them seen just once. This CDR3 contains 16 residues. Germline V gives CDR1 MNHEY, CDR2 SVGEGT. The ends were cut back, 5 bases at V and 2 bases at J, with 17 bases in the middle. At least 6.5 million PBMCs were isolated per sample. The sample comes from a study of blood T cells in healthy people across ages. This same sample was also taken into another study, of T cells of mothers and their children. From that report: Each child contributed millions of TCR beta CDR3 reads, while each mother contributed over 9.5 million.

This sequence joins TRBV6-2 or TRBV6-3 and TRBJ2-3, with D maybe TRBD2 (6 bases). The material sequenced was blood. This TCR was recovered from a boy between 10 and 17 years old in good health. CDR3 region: CASSPPGERSTDTQYF. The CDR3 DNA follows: TGTGCCAGCAGTCCCCCGGGGGAACGATCCACAGATACGCAGTATTTT.